This T cell receptor (beta chain) was recovered during a study of cytomegalovirus exposure and HLA in healthy donors. Study results and caveats: DRB1 had the most TCR associations and HLA-C the fewest, a later analysis found, with rates varying by HLA locus. Among TCR beta chains, those listed as cytomegalovirus-associated numbered around 160.

Trimming took 0 bases from V and 7 from J, leaving 21 bases between them. The CDR3 spans 17 residues. The germline gives CDR1 MNHEY, CDR2 SMNVEV (reference sequence). Primers included in the PCR were 60 Vbeta and 13 Jbeta primers. Only in-frame clones appear in the TCRdb table, and some are missing; sequencing was by immunoSEQ multiplex PCR. The sample lists roughly 110,000 clones; around 75% were seen once. Donors likely had unrecorded immune exposures despite being nominally healthy when sampled. Comments on this clone: Its antigen is not identified.

V gene TRBV27 combines with J gene TRBJ1-2; maybe TRBD1 (6 bases). The TCR sequence derives from a male donor in good health and CMV-seropositive. Sequencing was performed on PBMCs. This CDR3 reads CASSLSFARQVTGGYTF. The CDR3 bases are TGTGCCAGCAGTTTATCGTTTGCACGACAGGTGACGGGTGGCTACACCTTC.